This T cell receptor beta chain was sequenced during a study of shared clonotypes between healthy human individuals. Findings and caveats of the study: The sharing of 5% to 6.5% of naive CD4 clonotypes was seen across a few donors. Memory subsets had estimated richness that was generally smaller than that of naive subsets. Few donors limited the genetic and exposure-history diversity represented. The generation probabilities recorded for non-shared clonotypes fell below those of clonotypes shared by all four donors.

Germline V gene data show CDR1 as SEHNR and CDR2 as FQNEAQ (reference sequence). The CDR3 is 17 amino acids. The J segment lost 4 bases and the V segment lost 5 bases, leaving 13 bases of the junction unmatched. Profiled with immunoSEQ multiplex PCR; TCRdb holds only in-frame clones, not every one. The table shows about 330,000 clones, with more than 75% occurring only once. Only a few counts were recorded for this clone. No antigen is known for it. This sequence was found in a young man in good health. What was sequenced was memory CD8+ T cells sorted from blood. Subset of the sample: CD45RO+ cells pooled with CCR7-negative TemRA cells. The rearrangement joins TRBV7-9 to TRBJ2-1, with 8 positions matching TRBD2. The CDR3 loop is CASSATSASLIYNEQFF. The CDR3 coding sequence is TGTGCCAGCAGCGCGACTAGCGCTTCTCTTATTTACAATGAGCAGTTCTTC.